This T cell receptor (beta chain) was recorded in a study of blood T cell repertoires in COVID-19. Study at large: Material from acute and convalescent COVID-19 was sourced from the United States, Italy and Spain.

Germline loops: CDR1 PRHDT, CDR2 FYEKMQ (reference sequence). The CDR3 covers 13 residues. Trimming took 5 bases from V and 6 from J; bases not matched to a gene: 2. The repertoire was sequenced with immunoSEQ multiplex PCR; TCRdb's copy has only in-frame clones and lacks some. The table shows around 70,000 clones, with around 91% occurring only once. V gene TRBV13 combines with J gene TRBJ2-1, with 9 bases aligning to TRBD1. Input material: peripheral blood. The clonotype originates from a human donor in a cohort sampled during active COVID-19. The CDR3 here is CASSPDRGNEQFF. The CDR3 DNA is TGTGCCAGCAGCCCGGACAGGGGCAATGAGCAGTTCTTC.